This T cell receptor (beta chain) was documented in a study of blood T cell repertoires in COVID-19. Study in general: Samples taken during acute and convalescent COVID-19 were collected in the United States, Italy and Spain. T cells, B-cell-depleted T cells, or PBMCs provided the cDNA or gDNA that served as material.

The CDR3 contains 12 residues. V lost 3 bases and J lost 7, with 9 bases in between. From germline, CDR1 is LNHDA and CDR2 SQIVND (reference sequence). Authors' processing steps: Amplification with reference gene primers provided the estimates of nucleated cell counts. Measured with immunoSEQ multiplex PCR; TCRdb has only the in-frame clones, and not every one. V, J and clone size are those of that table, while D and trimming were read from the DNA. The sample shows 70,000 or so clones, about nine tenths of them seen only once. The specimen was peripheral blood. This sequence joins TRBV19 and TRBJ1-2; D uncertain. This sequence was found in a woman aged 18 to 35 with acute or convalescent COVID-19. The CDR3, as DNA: TGTGCCAGTAGTATCGGGGAGCTTGGCTACACCTTC. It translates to CASSIGELGYTF. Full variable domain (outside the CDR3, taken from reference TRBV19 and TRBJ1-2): DGGITQSPKYLFRKEGQNVTLSCEQNLNHDAMYWYRQDPGQGLRLIYYSQIVNDFQKGDIAEGYSVSREKKESFPLTVTSAQKNPTAFYLCASSIGELGYTFGSGTRLTVV.